The next 4 T cell receptor beta chains were all read from a single sample in a study of post-analysis software for immune sequencing data. The study, taken as a whole, reports: TRBV5-6, TRBV5-1 and TRBV20-1 belonged to a set of a handful of TRBV segments that were more frequent in patients than controls.

Their cognate antigens are unknown. Unique molecular identifiers were present in the TCR beta cDNA libraries. TCRdb processed the PCR reads anew with MiXCR; each CDR3 protein has one entry. The sample carries 350,000 to 450,000 distinct CDR3 sequences, approximately 38% recorded once. Sequenced sample: blood. The receptors originated from a girl aged 2 to 10 with multiple sclerosis.

The chain couples TRBV28 to TRBJ2-7; 10 bases agree with TRBD1. In germline, CDR1 is MDHEN, CDR2 SYDVKM. The CDR3 is 16 residues long. With 2 bases clipped from V and 6 bases from J, the junction kept 10 bases outside the gene matches. In DNA form, the CDR3 reads TGTGCCAGCAGTTTAACGGACAGGGGGATGGTCGGCGAGCAGTACTTC. It translates to CASSLTDRGMVGEQYF.

The CDR3 region has the DNA TGTGCCAGCAGCTTAATCGGCGGGAGCGGGTACGAGCAGTACTTC. Its translation: CASSLIGGSGYEQYF. The chain combines TRBV7-3 with TRBJ2-7; 7 positions match TRBD2. This CDR3 contains 15 residues. V trimming: 1 base; J trimming: 4 bases; junction bases outside the gene matches: 7. Germline-derived CDR1 and CDR2 are SGHTA and FQGTGA. Based on the CDR3 plus reference TRBV7-3 and TRBJ2-7, the full variable domain is GAGVSQTPSNKVTEKGKYVELRCDPISGHTALYWYRQSLGQGPEFLIYFQGTGAADDSGLPNDRFFAVRPEGSVSTLKIQRTERGDSAVYLCASSLIGGSGYEQYFGPGTRLTVT.

The chain uses TRBV7-2 and TRBJ2-5, with TRBD1 matching 7 bases. CDR1 and CDR2 from the germline V gene are SGHTA and FQGNSA. V trimming: 6 bases; J trimming: 2 bases; junction bases outside the gene matches: 9. This CDR3 comprises 15 residues. CDR3 sequence reads: CASRNQQGLQETQYF. Here the CDR3 DNA reads TGTGCCAGCAGAAATCAACAGGGGTTACAAGAGACCCAGTACTTC.

This clonotype showed up just a few times. This chain links TRBV5-1 with TRBJ2-5, with D perhaps assigned TRBD1 or TRBD2 (5 bases each). Trimming removed 4 bases from V and 11 bases from J, with 21 bases in between. The CDR3 is made up of 14 amino acids. Germline-derived CDR1 and CDR2 are SGHRS and YFSETQ. The CDR3 coding sequence is TGCGCCAGCAGCCCTACCGGAAGGGGAGAAGAGCAGTACTTC. Translated, it gives CASSPTGRGEEQYF.